This TCR beta chain appears in the sequencing data of a study of T cell responses to AZD1222 COVID-19 vaccine. Findings and limits, study-wide: Of spike-specific TCRs, nearly half reportedly target regions left unmutated in variants.

CDR1 and CDR2 (germline): SGHTA, FQGNSA. The V gene end was trimmed by 5 bases and the J gene end by 4 bases; junction bases not matched to a gene: 10. This CDR3 is 16 amino acids long. About this clone: The antigen is not known.

The method was immunoSEQ multiplex PCR; TCRdb's version includes in-frame clones alone and lacks a portion of them. In the table there are about 130,000 clones, 85% to 90% of which are singletons. The input for sequencing was peripheral blood, taken on day 0 of AZD1222 vaccination. This receptor was identified in an adult in good health. This chain links TRBV7-2 with TRBJ2-1, with 8 bases lining up with TRBD2. CDR3 sequence: CASSPWVAGGYNEQFF. For the CDR3, the DNA is TGTGCCAGCAGCCCCTGGGTGGCGGGGGGTTACAATGAGCAGTTCTTC. Drawing the rest from reference TRBV7-2 and TRBJ2-1, the complete variable domain is GAGVSQSPSNKVTEKGKDVELRCDPISGHTALYWYRQSLGQGLEFLIYFQGNSAPDKSGLPSDRFSAERTGGSVSTLTIQRTQQEDSAVYLCASSPWVAGGYNEQFFGPGTRLTVL.